This T cell receptor beta chain was documented in a study of T cells in Graves' hyperthyroidism and ophthalmopathy. General observations from the study: Blood also contained most expanded thyroid clonotypes above 0.001. Ophthalmopathy was distinguished from stable hyperthyroidism by 13 V-J signatures.

Graves' hyperthyroidism is called stable when ophthalmopathy does not progress within 18 months. Exclusion of a patient resulted from uncontrolled infection, other autoimmune disease, pregnancy or lactation. RNA transcripts served as the template for amplifying TCR beta CDR3 regions. RT-PCR in the first round (using the HTBI primer set) targeted the TCR CDR3. TCRdb ran MiXCR on the multiplex PCR reads and lists one entry per CDR3 protein. The sample consists of 300,000 to 400,000 distinct CDR3 sequences, about 15% of them appearing once. This clonotype has at least ten counts. As yet, its antigen is unknown. The CDR3 sequence is 14 residues long. V was pared by 1 base and J by 2 bases, with 9 bases between. Germline V gives CDR1 MDHEN, CDR2 SYDVKM.

The receptor comes from an older woman with Graves' hyperthyroidism. Sequenced sample: blood. This chain connects TRBV28 to TRBJ2-7; TRBD1 is a possible D gene (6 bases). For the CDR3, the DNA is TGTGCCAGCAGTTTATCGGGACACCCCTACGAGCAGTACTTC. It is translated as CASSLSGHPYEQYF.